The rows below give T cell receptor beta chains drawn from one sample of a study of blood T cell repertoires in COVID-19. The repertoire was sequenced with immunoSEQ multiplex PCR; TCRdb's copy has only in-frame clones and lacks some. The sample yields about 410,000 clones, 89% seen once. The source material was peripheral blood. The receptors stem from a woman in her forties with COVID-19, enrolled during active disease. Both conserved end residues are part of each CDR3. D genes are given only for firm matches. Clone size is given for some rows only: seen once, a few or many times, or a class if the clone is expanded.

cdr3_nt: TGTGCCAGCGGGCGGGGGGGCCAAGATACGCAGTATTTT
cdr3_aa: CASGRGGQDTQYF
d_call: TRBD2
j_call: TRBJ2-3
cdr3_length: 13
v_call: TRBV11-1
clone_size: .

cdr3_nt: TGTGCCAGCGGACGGGACAGGCCCAAGAACACTGAAGCTTTCTTT
cdr3_aa: CASGRDRPKNTEAFF
d_call: TRBD1
j_call: TRBJ1-1
cdr3_length: 15
v_call: TRBV11-1
clone_size: once

cdr3_nt: TGTGCCAGCAGCATTAGCGGGACAGGGGGCTTGAATGAGCAGTTCTTC
cdr3_aa: CASSISGTGGLNEQFF
d_call: TRBD1
j_call: TRBJ2-1
cdr3_length: 16
v_call: TRBV6-6
clone_size: .

cdr3_nt: TGTGCCAGCAGGCCTCAGGGGGCGGGCAATCAGCCCCAGCATTTT
cdr3_aa: CASRPQGAGNQPQHF
d_call: TRBD1
j_call: TRBJ1-5
cdr3_length: 15
v_call: TRBV6-2/TRBV6-3
clone_size: .

cdr3_nt: TGTGCCAGCAGCTTACGGCCCAGGATAACTAATGAAAAACTGTTTTTT
cdr3_aa: CASSLRPRITNEKLFF
d_call: .
j_call: TRBJ1-4
cdr3_length: 16
v_call: TRBV27
clone_size: .

cdr3_nt: TGTGCCAGCAGCCTCGGGGACACAGATACGCAGTATTTT
cdr3_aa: CASSLGDTDTQYF
d_call: .
j_call: TRBJ2-3
cdr3_length: 13
v_call: TRBV3-1/TRBV3-2
clone_size: .

cdr3_nt: TGTGCCAGCAGTCGAGGGGGAATTGAAGCTTTCTTT
cdr3_aa: CASSRGGIEAFF
d_call: .
j_call: TRBJ1-1
cdr3_length: 12
v_call: TRBV6-2/TRBV6-3
clone_size: .

cdr3_nt: TGTGCCAGCAGCCTTACCCAAAACAGGGTACATGGCTACACCTTC
cdr3_aa: CASSLTQNRVHGYTF
d_call: .
j_call: TRBJ1-2
cdr3_length: 15
v_call: TRBV7-6
clone_size: .

cdr3_nt: TGTGCCAGCAGCGTAGGAGGGGGAGGGGCAACTAATGAAAAACTGTTTTTT
cdr3_aa: CASSVGGGGATNEKLFF
d_call: .
j_call: TRBJ1-4
cdr3_length: 17
v_call: TRBV9
clone_size: once

cdr3_nt: TGTGCCAGCAGCCAACCCGTAAGCCGGGAGCTGTTTTTT
cdr3_aa: CASSQPVSRELFF
d_call: .
j_call: TRBJ2-2
cdr3_length: 13
v_call: TRBV4-2
clone_size: .

cdr3_nt: TGTGCCAGTAGTCTTCCAGACAGGGGAGTCACTGAAGCTTTCTTT
cdr3_aa: CASSLPDRGVTEAFF
d_call: TRBD1
j_call: TRBJ1-1
cdr3_length: 15
v_call: TRBV19
clone_size: .

cdr3_nt: TGCAGCGTTGAAGATCGCCCCAGATACGAGCAGTACTTC
cdr3_aa: CSVEDRPRYEQYF
d_call: .
j_call: TRBJ2-7
cdr3_length: 13
v_call: TRBV29-1
clone_size: .

cdr3_nt: TGTGCCAGCAGCCTTGCCCCCAGGGGAAGCTCCTACAATGAGCAGTTCTTC
cdr3_aa: CASSLAPRGSSYNEQFF
d_call: .
j_call: TRBJ2-1
cdr3_length: 17
v_call: TRBV7-2
clone_size: .

cdr3_nt: TGTGCCTGGAGTGTATCCAGGTTGGGCTATGGCTACACCTTC
cdr3_aa: CAWSVSRLGYGYTF
d_call: .
j_call: TRBJ1-2
cdr3_length: 14
v_call: TRBV30
clone_size: .

cdr3_nt: TGTGCCAGCAGCCGAGAGGGGGGGTACGAGCAGTACTTC
cdr3_aa: CASSREGGYEQYF
d_call: .
j_call: TRBJ2-7
cdr3_length: 13
v_call: TRBV11-1
clone_size: once

cdr3_nt: TGTGCCAGCAGTTACCTCGTCCACAGACCAACCTACGAGCAGTACTTC
cdr3_aa: CASSYLVHRPTYEQYF
d_call: .
j_call: TRBJ2-7
cdr3_length: 16
v_call: TRBV6-2/TRBV6-3
clone_size: .

cdr3_nt: TGCGCCAGACCATCGGGGAACAGTGAAGCTTTCTTT
cdr3_aa: CARPSGNSEAFF
d_call: .
j_call: TRBJ1-1
cdr3_length: 12
v_call: TRBV10-1
clone_size: .

cdr3_nt: TGCGCCAGCAGCGTTGGGACAGGGGGCTGGTACGAGCAGTACTTC
cdr3_aa: CASSVGTGGWYEQYF
d_call: TRBD1
j_call: TRBJ2-7
cdr3_length: 15
v_call: TRBV5-1
clone_size: .

cdr3_nt: TGTGCCAGCAGTTTACTAAGGGGTGGTTCTGGAAACACCATATATTTT
cdr3_aa: CASSLLRGGSGNTIYF
d_call: .
j_call: TRBJ1-3
cdr3_length: 16
v_call: TRBV28
clone_size: .

cdr3_nt: TGTGCCAGCTCCCCTTTGAACACTGAAGCTTTCTTT
cdr3_aa: CASSPLNTEAFF
d_call: .
j_call: TRBJ1-1
cdr3_length: 12
v_call: TRBV7-9
clone_size: .

cdr3_nt: TGCGCCAGCAGCCAAGATGAGCTAGCGGGCCAAGAGACCCAGTACTTC
cdr3_aa: CASSQDELAGQETQYF
d_call: TRBD2
j_call: TRBJ2-5
cdr3_length: 16
v_call: TRBV4-1
clone_size: .

cdr3_nt: TGTGCCAGTAGTAACCCCTTGGGCGGACAGGGCAGGAAGGGTTCGAGCAATCAGCCCCAGCATTTT
cdr3_aa: CASSNPLGGQGRKGSSNQPQHF
d_call: TRBD1
j_call: TRBJ1-5
cdr3_length: 22
v_call: TRBV19
clone_size: few